This TCR beta chain emerged from a study of PD-L1 blockade in urothelial cancer. Turning to the study itself: Each participant's history included 0 to 3 prior chemotherapy regimens. Study-level results: It was durable-benefit patients whose tumor-associated blood clones expanded more at 3 weeks. Pretreatment clonality of the blood TCR repertoire below the median was predictive of superior survival.

The germline CDR1 and CDR2 sequences are LNHDA and SQIVND (reference sequence). V shed 3 bases and J 5 bases; nucleotides not matched to a gene: 5. This CDR3 is 14 amino acids long. Into every PCR, synthetic TCR analog templates were spiked. TCRdb's table, derived via immunoSEQ multiplex PCR, lists solely in-frame clones and lacks some. The profile shows some 53,000 clones, around 79% of them singletons. Documented time point: pretreatment peripheral blood. Worth noting for this clone: Its matching antigen is unknown.

The rearrangement uses TRBV19 and TRBJ2-5; the match to TRBD2 covers 8 bases. The origin of this receptor is a man between 65 and 80 years old with urothelial cancer. The sample was PBMCs, taken around atezolizumab (anti-PD-L1) treatment. For the CDR3, the DNA is TGTGCCAGTAGTATCGCGGGGGGCGATGAGACCCAGTACTTC. Its protein is CASSIAGGDETQYF.